This TCR beta chain was profiled in a study of regulatory T cells in long-lasting Graves disease. In building TCR beta libraries, iRepertoire HTBI primers were used together with Arm-PCR of CDR3 regions. TCRdb re-derived calls from the multiplex PCR reads in MiXCR, one entry per CDR3 protein. Of 440,000 or so distinct CDR3 sequences listed, 16% are singletons. This clonotype was counted many times. Described time point: newly diagnosed GD, antithyroid drugs for less than 3 months. PBMC RNA served as the TCR library source. Germline-derived CDR1 and CDR2 are MDHEN and SYDVKM. The CDR3 covers 15 residues. With 7 bases removed from V and 1 base from J, the gap between germline ends came to 15 bases. This sample was also put to use in a study of T cells in Graves' hyperthyroidism and ophthalmopathy.

The TCR sequence derives from a woman in her thirties with Graves disease. The sample was peripheral blood mononuclear cells (PBMCs), taken at new diagnosis, from a patient treated with antithyroid drugs. This sequence joins TRBV28 and TRBJ2-3; D call uncertain. The DNA for the CDR3 is TGTGCCAGCACCCCTTTTTGGAGTGGCACAGATACGCAGTATTTT. Amino acid sequence: CASTPFWSGTDTQYF. The full variable domain, rest sourced from reference TRBV28 and TRBJ2-3, is DVKVTQSSRYLVKRTGEKVFLECVQDMDHENMFWYRQDPGLGLRLIYFSYDVKMKEKGDIPEGYSVSREKKERFSLILESASTNQTSMYLCASTPFWSGTDTQYFGPGTRLTVL.